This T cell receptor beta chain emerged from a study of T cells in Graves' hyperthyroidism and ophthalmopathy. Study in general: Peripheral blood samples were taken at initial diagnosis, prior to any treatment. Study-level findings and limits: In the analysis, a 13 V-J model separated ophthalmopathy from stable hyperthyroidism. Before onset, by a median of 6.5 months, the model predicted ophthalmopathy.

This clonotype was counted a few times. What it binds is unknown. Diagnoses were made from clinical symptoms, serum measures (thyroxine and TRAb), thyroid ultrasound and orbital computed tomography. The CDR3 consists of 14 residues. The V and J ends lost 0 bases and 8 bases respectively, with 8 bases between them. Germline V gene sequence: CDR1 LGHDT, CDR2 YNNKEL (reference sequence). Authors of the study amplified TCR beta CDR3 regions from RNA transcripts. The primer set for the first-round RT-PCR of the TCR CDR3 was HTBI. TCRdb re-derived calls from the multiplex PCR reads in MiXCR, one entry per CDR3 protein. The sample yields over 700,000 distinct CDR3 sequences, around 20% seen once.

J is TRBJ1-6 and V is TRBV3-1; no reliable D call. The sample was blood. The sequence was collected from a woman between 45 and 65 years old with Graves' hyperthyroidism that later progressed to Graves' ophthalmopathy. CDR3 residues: CASSQETADSPLHF. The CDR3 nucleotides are TGTGCCAGCAGCCAAGAAACGGCGGATTCACCCCTCCACTTT.